This passage covers 27 T cell receptor beta chains from one sample sequenced in a study of cytomegalovirus exposure and HLA in healthy donors. 60 Vbeta and 13 Jbeta primers were used in PCR. Generated by immunoSEQ multiplex PCR, the TCRdb table keeps only in-frame clones and is missing some. Here the sample spans 80,000 or so clones, about two thirds being singletons. Specimen: PBMCs. The receptors were sampled from a man aged 25-45 years in good health and CMV-seropositive.

The J gene is TRBJ2-7, the V gene TRBV14; 11 bases align to TRBD2. V shed 4 bases and J 3 bases; nucleotides not matched to a gene: 8. Germline assignment: CDR1 SGHDN and CDR2 FVKESK. CDR3 size: 16 residues. The CDR3: CASSRNSGRVGYEQYF. CDR3 coding DNA: TGTGCCAGCAGCCGGAATAGCGGGAGGGTCGGCTACGAGCAGTACTTC.

This clone was detected a few times. The V and J genes are TRBV5-6 and TRBJ1-4, with 9 nucleotides matching TRBD1. The CDR3 loop spans 15 amino acids. CDR1 and CDR2 (germline): SGHDT, YYEEEE. V lost 4 bases to trimming and J lost 5 bases; unmatched junction nucleotides: 6. Written as DNA, the CDR3 is TGTGCCAGCAGCAACGGGGACAGGGTGAATGAAAAACTGTTTTTT. Protein product: CASSNGDRVNEKLFF.

The count of this clone is one. This sequence joins TRBV29-1 and TRBJ2-1, with 11 bases lining up with TRBD2. Germline V gene sequence: CDR1 SQVTM, CDR2 ANQGSEA. V was pared by 8 bases and J by 5 bases, with 5 bases of the junction left unmatched. The CDR3 contains 13 residues. The CDR3 nucleotides read TGCAGCCTTAGCGGGGGGGGACACAATGAGCAGTTCTTC. Translating gives CSLSGGGHNEQFF.

This clone was observed a single time. The gene calls are TRBV6-5 and TRBJ1-1, with TRBD1 identical over 8 bases. Per germline, CDR1 MNHEY and CDR2 SVGAGI. Trimming took 6 bases from V and 1 from J; bases not matched to a gene: 7. The CDR3 consists of 15 residues. The CDR3 region is CASRRDRISNTEAFF. CDR3 coding DNA: TGTGCCAGCAGGCGGGACAGGATCTCGAACACTGAAGCTTTCTTT.

This chain joins TRBV28 and TRBJ1-1; a weak D match, TRBD1 (6 bases). The V end lost 5 bases, the J end lost 7 bases, and 11 bases lay between the germline ends. Germline assignment: CDR1 MDHEN and CDR2 SYDVKM. The CDR3 length is 12 residues. The CDR3 DNA reads TGTGCCAGCAGTCAAATACAGGGTGAAGCTTTCTTT. Translating gives CASSQIQGEAFF. The full variable domain, rest sourced from reference TRBV28 and TRBJ1-1, is DVKVTQSSRYLVKRTGEKVFLECVQDMDHENMFWYRQDPGLGLRLIYFSYDVKMKEKGDIPEGYSVSREKKERFSLILESASTNQTSMYLCASSQIQGEAFFGQGTRLTVV.

The chain links TRBV4-1 to TRBJ2-6; 9 nucleotides match TRBD1. V lost 0 bases to trimming and J lost 0 bases; unmatched junction nucleotides: 9. The CDR3 sequence is 20 residues long. CDR1 is MGHRA, CDR2 YSYEKL, per germline. CDR3 protein: CASSQDHSGQGISGANVLTF. The CDR3 nucleotides are TGCGCCAGCAGCCAAGACCATTCGGGACAGGGAATCTCTGGGGCCAACGTCCTGACTTTC.

This chain joins TRBV6-1 and TRBJ2-3; TRBD1 matches 7 bases. The V segment lost 7 bases and the J segment 0 bases; nucleotides outside the gene matches: 7. The germline V gene has CDR1 MNHNS and CDR2 SASEGT. The CDR3 has 15 amino acids. The CDR3 bases are TGTGCCAGCAAGATGACAGGGATTAGCACAGATACGCAGTATTTT. Translated: CASKMTGISTDTQYF.

This chain links TRBV4-3 with TRBJ2-2; D is unclear. The CDR3 is made up of 16 amino acids. Trimming cost V 1 base and J 4 bases, with 13 bases left between them. In germline, CDR1 is LGHNA, CDR2 YSLEER. CDR3 DNA: TGCGCCAGCAGCCAAGTCACAGTTGCAGCCACCGGGGAGCTGTTTTTT. This translates into CASSQVTVAATGELFF.

The chain links TRBV7-9 to TRBJ2-3, with a possible D match to TRBD1 (5 bases). With 0 bases removed from V and 1 base from J, the gap between germline ends came to 8 bases. This CDR3 is 15 amino acids long. CDR1 SEHNR and CDR2 FQNEAQ come from the germline V gene (reference sequence). The CDR3 is CASSLAGAGTDTQYF. As DNA, the CDR3 is TGTGCCAGCAGCTTAGCAGGGGCCGGCACAGATACGCAGTATTTT.

The gene calls are TRBV29-1 and TRBJ2-5; D gene ambiguous. The CDR3 consists of 14 residues. Germline CDR1 and CDR2: SQVTM and ANQGSEA. Trimming shortened V by 6 bases and J by 7 bases, and 21 bases separated the two germline ends. As DNA, the CDR3 is TGCAGCGTACGTAGCCTGTTTCCGGAAGGGACCCAGTACTTC. Its protein is CSVRSLFPEGTQYF.

This sequence joins TRBV6-5 and TRBJ2-1; D may be TRBD2 (6 bases). V shed 6 bases and J shed 6 bases, with 12 bases lying between them. The CDR3 length is 13 residues. The germline gives CDR1 MNHEY, CDR2 SVGAGI. In DNA form, the CDR3 reads TGTGCCAGCAGCCGTGGGACTGGCAATGAGCAGTTCTTC. Protein: CASSRGTGNEQFF.

This clone has just a few counts. The chain links TRBV7-6 to TRBJ2-4; 7 nucleotides match TRBD1. This CDR3 has 20 residues. After removal of 5 bases from V and 0 bases from J, the junction contained 19 bases not matched to a gene. Per the germline V gene, CDR1 is SGHVS and CDR2 is FNYEAQ. CDR3 protein: CASSEIPGTAARLAKNIQYF. CDR3 bases: TGTGCCAGCAGCGAAATACCCGGGACAGCCGCCCGTCTAGCCAAAAACATTCAGTACTTC.

The rearrangement joins TRBV5-1 to TRBJ2-7, with TRBD1 matching over 7 bases. Germline loops: CDR1 SGHRS, CDR2 YFSETQ. This CDR3 region has 15 residues. V lost 4 bases to trimming and J lost 0 bases; unmatched junction nucleotides: 7. The CDR3 bases are TGCGCCAGCAGCCATGGGGCAGGGGGCTCCTACGAGCAGTACTTC. Its translation is CASSHGAGGSYEQYF.

This chain joins TRBV29-1 and TRBJ1-2; 7 bases agree with TRBD1. This CDR3 comprises 10 residues. Germline lookup yields CDR1 SQVTM and CDR2 ANQGSEA. The V segment lost 7 bases and the J segment 10 bases; nucleotides outside the gene matches: 6. The CDR3 loop is CSAGTEIYTF. Here the CDR3 DNA reads TGCAGCGCCGGGACAGAGATCTACACCTTC.

This CDR3 reads CASSPPGLNEKLFF. The DNA for the CDR3 is TGTGCCAGCAGTCCACCTGGGCTGAATGAAAAACTGTTTTTT. The chain links TRBV28 to TRBJ1-4, with D uncertain. The CDR3 is 14 residues long. The V end was cut by 5 bases, the J end by 5 bases, with 12 bases between. Germline V gene lookup returns CDR1 MDHEN and CDR2 SYDVKM.

For this clone: The junction departs from germline at one end; a sequencing error may be responsible. The same CDR3 arises from other DNA sequences in this sample as well. The chain recombines TRBV30 with TRBJ1-5; D unclear. The germline V gene encodes CDR1 GTSNPN and CDR2 SVGIG (reference sequence). The CDR3 totals 13 residues. The CDR3 DNA sequence: TGTGCCTGGAGGGGAGGTTACAATCAGCCCCAACATTTT. It yields the protein CAWRGGYNQPQHF.

This chain uses TRBV5-4 with TRBJ1-1; D call uncertain. Germline V gene sequence: CDR1 SGHNT, CDR2 YYREEE (reference sequence). The CDR3 runs to 17 residues. Trimming pared 3 bases from V and 0 bases from J, leaving 18 bases between. CDR3 residues: CASSSTPGGRMNTEAFF. CDR3 bases: TGTGCCAGCAGCTCTACCCCTGGAGGCAGGATGAACACTGAAGCTTTCTTT.

The CDR3 coding sequence is TGTGCCAGCAGTTTAGAGCTCCCCGGGACAGGGGAATCCTACGAGCAGTACTTC. Its translation is CASSLELPGTGESYEQYF. This chain uses TRBV27 with TRBJ2-7, with 10 bases identical to TRBD1. V was pared by 2 bases and J by 1 base, with 11 bases of the junction left unmatched. The CDR3 spans 18 residues. Germline V gives CDR1 MNHEY, CDR2 SMNVEV (reference sequence).

This chain joins TRBV7-2 and TRBJ2-7; tentative D call: TRBD2 (5 bases). CDR1 is SGHTA, CDR2 FQGNSA, per germline. This CDR3 has 13 amino acids. The V gene lost 2 bases and the J gene lost 2 bases, with 7 bases spanning the gap. CDR3 in DNA: TGTGCCAGCAGCTTAACTAGGCCCTACGAGCAGTACTTC. This gives the protein CASSLTRPYEQYF.

The chain joins TRBV5-1 to TRBJ2-3; TRBD2 matches at 13 bases. CDR1 SGHRS and CDR2 YFSETQ come from the germline V gene. The junction had 4 bases not matched to a gene; V was cut back by 2 bases and J by 4 bases. The CDR3 runs to 16 residues. This CDR3 is CASSFRLAGGPDTQYF. In nucleotides, the CDR3 is TGCGCCAGCAGCTTTCGACTAGCGGGGGGCCCAGATACGCAGTATTTT.

This rearrangement joins TRBV5-1 to TRBJ1-5; D not certain. Germline CDR1 SGHRS, CDR2 YFSETQ. The CDR3 consists of 15 residues. Trimming took off 1 base at V and 0 bases at J, with 8 bases between the two ends. The CDR3 DNA reads as TGCGCCAGCAGCTTGTACGGTTATAGCAATCAGCCCCAGCATTTT. It specifies CASSLYGYSNQPQHF.

The chain couples TRBV6-1 to TRBJ1-5; perhaps TRBD1 as D (5 bases). The CDR3 extends over 16 amino acids. Trimming took 4 bases from V and 7 from J, leaving 20 bases between them. The germline V gene has CDR1 MNHNS and CDR2 SASEGT. The CDR3 sequence: CASSAALQGIGQPQHF. The CDR3 DNA is TGTGCCAGCAGTGCGGCCCTCCAGGGCATTGGACAGCCCCAGCATTTT.

This clone appeared a few times. J is TRBJ1-3 and V is TRBV5-4; possibly TRBD1 for D (6 bases). This CDR3 has 13 residues. With 3 bases removed from V and 4 bases from J, the gap between germline ends came to 8 bases. Germline V gene sequence: CDR1 SGHNT, CDR2 YYREEE (reference sequence). This CDR3 is CASSWDNGNTIYF. In DNA form, the CDR3 reads TGTGCCAGCAGCTGGGACAACGGAAACACCATATATTTT.

This clone was detected a few times. V and J are TRBV9 and TRBJ2-3; 9 bases match TRBD2. This CDR3 is 18 amino acids long. Germline V gene data show CDR1 as SGDLS and CDR2 as YYNGEE. V shed 0 bases and J 6 bases; nucleotides not matched to a gene: 14. The CDR3: CASSVDVAGAAHGDTQYF. CDR3 coding DNA: TGTGCCAGCAGCGTAGACGTAGCGGGGGCCGCCCATGGGGATACGCAGTATTTT.

This clone came up once. The V and J genes are TRBV5-1 and TRBJ2-7; the match to TRBD2 covers 14 bases. This CDR3 comprises 15 residues. The germline V gene encodes CDR1 SGHRS and CDR2 YFSETQ. The ends lost 4 bases at V and 4 bases at J; junction bases unmatched: 4. The CDR3 is CASSTGTSGGYEQYF. The CDR3 DNA reads TGCGCCAGCAGCACAGGGACTAGCGGGGGATACGAGCAGTACTTC.

The chain recombines TRBV5-1 with TRBJ2-5; 9 nucleotides agree with TRBD2. Germline values: CDR1 SGHRS, CDR2 YFSETQ. The CDR3 has 15 residues. V trimming: 1 base; J trimming: 9 bases; junction bases outside the gene matches: 10. The chain's CDR3 is CASSLTGIAGEAQYF. DNA for the CDR3: TGCGCCAGCAGCTTGACGGGGATAGCGGGGGAGGCCCAGTACTTC.

The chain uses TRBV28 and TRBJ1-2; tentative D call: TRBD1 (5 bases). The V gene's germline CDR1 is MDHEN and CDR2 SYDVKM. This CDR3 comprises 12 residues. V shed 2 bases and J shed 5 bases, with 6 bases lying between them. The CDR3 nucleotides are TGTGCCAGCAGTTTAGGGGGGTATGGCTACACCTTC. It specifies CASSLGGYGYTF.